What follows are 6 T cell receptor beta chains derived from one specimen sequenced in a study of cytomegalovirus exposure and HLA in healthy donors (TCRdb year 2017). The library was prepared using the immunoSEQ multiplex PCR assay. TCRdb holds this immuneACCESS table with in-frame rearrangements only. Some clones are missing; in checked studies, unresolved V genes explain under half, and the rest has no known cause. This sample lists about 180,000 clones; 85% were detected once. Around a sixth of the sample rests with the top ten. Sequenced input: PBMCs. The receptors were sampled from a man aged 18 to 35 in good health and CMV-seropositive.

The chain links TRBV19 to TRBJ1-6; TRBD1 agrees at 8 bases. Germline lookup yields CDR1 LNHDA and CDR2 SQIVND (reference sequence). The V and J ends lost 1 base and 4 bases, in that order; junction bases with no gene match: 6. CDR3 size: 17 residues. The CDR3 DNA is TGTGCCAGTAGTATAGCCGGCGGACAGGGATATAATTCACCCCTCCACTTT. Translating gives CASSIAGGQGYNSPLHF.

The V gene is TRBV30, the J gene TRBJ2-7; 9 nucleotides align to TRBD1. The germline CDR1 and CDR2 sequences are GTSNPN and SVGIG (reference sequence). This CDR3 spans 12 amino acids. With 5 bases clipped from V and 5 bases from J, the junction kept 4 bases outside the gene matches. CDR3 nucleotide sequence: TGTGCCTGGGGGACAGGGATGAACGAGCAGTACTTC. Protein sequence: CAWGTGMNEQYF. Filled out from reference TRBV30 and TRBJ2-7, the complete variable domain reads SQTIHQWPATLVQPVGSPLSLECTVEGTSNPNLYWYRQAAGRGLQLLFYSVGIGQISSEVPQNLSASRPQDRQFILSSKKLLLSDSGFYLCAWGTGMNEQYFGPGTRLTVT.

The chain is built from TRBV7-9 and TRBJ2-7; D is uncertain. Trimming shortened V by 1 base and J by 3 bases, and 7 bases separated the two germline ends. In germline, CDR1 is SEHNR, CDR2 FQNEAQ (reference sequence). The CDR3 length is 13 residues. CDR3 bases: TGTGCCAGCAGCTTAGATCCGGTCTACGAGCAGTACTTC. This encodes CASSLDPVYEQYF.

The chain recombines TRBV7-9 with TRBJ1-4; TRBD1 aligns across 7 bases. Germline V CDR1 and CDR2: SEHNR, FQNEAQ (reference sequence). CDR3 length equals 15 residues. The ends lost 5 bases at V and 3 bases at J; junction bases unmatched: 6. CDR3 nucleotide sequence: TGTGCCAGCAGCCGAGGGACAGCTTCTAATGAAAAACTGTTTTTT. As protein: CASSRGTASNEKLFF.

V usage is TRBV5-1 and J usage is TRBJ2-3, with D possibly being TRBD2 (5 bases). CDR3 length equals 13 residues. The germline V gene has CDR1 SGHRS and CDR2 YFSETQ. V was cut by 0 bases and J by 7 bases, with 9 bases left in between. CDR3 residues: CASSLERPYTQYF. CDR3 coding DNA: TGCGCCAGCAGCTTGGAGCGGCCCTATACGCAGTATTTT. Combining the CDR3 with reference TRBV5-1 and TRBJ2-3 gives the whole variable domain KAGVTQTPRYLIKTRGQQVTLSCSPISGHRSVSWYQQTPGQGLQFLFEYFSETQRNKGNFPGRFSGRQFSNSRSEMNVSTLELGDSALYLCASSLERPYTQYFGPGTRLTVL.

V is TRBV2 and J is TRBJ2-7, with TRBD1 as a possible D gene (5 bases). The length of the CDR3 is 13 residues. Between the trimmed V and J ends, which lost 6 bases and 2 bases, there was a span of 11 bases. Germline V gives CDR1 SNHLY, CDR2 FYNNEI. CDR3 residues: CASSIAGTYEQYF. In DNA, the CDR3 is TGTGCCAGCAGCATAGCAGGGACCTACGAGCAGTACTTC.